Reported below is one T cell receptor beta chain. This clone's antigen is unknown. Per-base quality was not reported, and no clone a single base away is much larger than it. CDR1 SGDLS and CDR2 YYNGEE were looked up in the germline V gene. V is clipped by 0 bases and J by 5 bases, and the sequence between their germline boundaries is 8 bases long. The CDR3 numbers 13 residues from cysteine through phenylalanine. Only CDR3 DNA is held: 39 bases, read in frame from base 1. The receptor library was made with the immunoSEQ multiplex PCR assay. High-throughput TCR-beta CDR3 sequencing of genomic DNA from most patients was performed by Adaptive Biotechnologies. On the authors' methods: TCR sequencing data were retrieved from Adaptive's ImmunoSEQ software for about 17 patients, whereas three other patients were processed with MiXCR and VDJtools. CDR3 nucleotide sequences shared between donor and recipient were removed because the origin of such sequences could not be assigned. To be classed as alloreactive, a clone needed at least 2-fold expansion over unstimulated cells and a minimum CFSE-low frequency of 0.002% (template counts) or 0.001% (read counts). A clone was considered mappable if detected in the sequenced pre-transplant spleen, lymph node, or MLR CFSE-low populations of the donor or recipient. Cumulative frequency of alloreactive clones was calculated as a percentage of all sequences weighted by copy number. TCRdb obtained this table from immuneACCESS and retained in-frame rearrangements with V and J assigned. These tables miss some clones; where compared with another copy, unresolved V genes account for less than half of the shortfall, and the remainder is unexplained. V and J calls and clone size are those listed in that table; D and trimming were worked out from the DNA. In this sample the table shows tens of thousands of clones, approximately 90% of which occur a single time. The ten largest make up less than 2% of the sample.

The sample is drawn from a study of graft-versus-host responses after intestinal transplantation (dated by TCRdb to 2020 to 2023). As for the study more broadly: Multivisceral, liver-intestinal, or isolated intestinal transplants were received by the recipients. All recipients received anti-thymocyte globulin induction followed by maintenance tacrolimus and steroids for two to four years. Bulk TCR-beta CDR3 sequencing was used to track graft-versus-host and host-versus-graft alloreactive T cell clones in the graft, circulation and bone marrow after intestinal transplantation. Alloreactive clones were identified by sequencing pre-transplant mixed lymphocyte reaction products and comparing these products with unstimulated pre-transplant donor and recipient T cells. The cohort enrolled about two dozen intestinal transplant recipients including one retransplant, and 3 patients lacking pretransplant specimens were excluded. A peak of at least 4% donor T cells among recipient peripheral blood mononuclear cells was the definition used for donor T cell macrochimerism. Instead of going to the commercial service, samples from a few later patients were sequenced in-house on an Illumina MiSeq and processed with MiXCR. General conclusions and limits of the study: Peak levels of circulating GvH clones were associated with declines in HvG clones early after transplant. In the allografts of patients with donor T cell macrochimerism, GvH to HvG T cell clonal ratios were high. GvH clones were detected in recipient bone marrow, and some of these GvH clones were observed earlier in ileal mucosa or blood, consistent with an intestinal mucosal origin. Conclusions were limited by the relatively low number and heterogeneity of intestinal transplant patients.

In the first month after transplant, blood samples were collected up to 4 times, and after that at least monthly when available. Here the sequenced sample was PBMCs, taken 26 days after transplant. This clonotype was sampled from a human patient who received an intestinal transplant, so some T cells may come from the graft donor. Recombination joined TRBV9 with TRBJ1-1, with the D gene uncertain. The CDR3 reads CASSVATGTEAFF. In nucleotides, the sequence is TGTGCCAGCAGCGTAGCTACGGGGACTGAAGCTTTCTTT.